A single sample is the source of the 31 T cell receptor beta chains below, sequenced in a study of T-cell memory formation after mild COVID-19. TCRdb analysed the 5' RACE reads with MiXCR anew, one entry per CDR3 protein. The table includes around 83,000 distinct CDR3 sequences, nearly 25% detected once. Sequencing was performed on PBMCs or a T cell subset sorted from them (not recorded which). The receptors come from a man aged 18 to 29 who had mild COVID-19 (a few samples of this study predate the infection). Cell type and time point are not known.

This rearrangement joins TRBV7-9 to TRBJ2-1; possible D gene TRBD2, 6 bases. V was clipped by 3 bases and J by 4 bases, with 10 bases between them. The germline gives CDR1 SEHNR, CDR2 FQNEAQ (reference sequence). The CDR3 consists of 14 residues. For the CDR3, the DNA is TGTGCCAGCAGCTTGGGGGGAATGTACAATGAGCAGTTCTTC. Encoded protein: CASSLGGMYNEQFF.

The gene calls are TRBV20-1 and TRBJ2-2; weak D call: TRBD1 (5 bases). This CDR3 is 14 amino acids long. Germline V CDR1 and CDR2: DFQATT, SNEGSKA (reference sequence). V lost 1 base to trimming and J lost 6 bases, with 12 bases between them. CDR3 bases: TGCAGTGCTAGAGTTGCCAGGGTGCCCGGGGAGCTGTTTTTT. This sequence encodes CSARVARVPGELFF.

This rearrangement joins TRBV30 to TRBJ2-1; TRBD2 might be the D (6 bases). The V gene lost 5 bases and the J gene lost 8 bases, with 10 bases spanning the gap. Germline CDR1 is GTSNPN and CDR2 is SVGIG (reference sequence). This CDR3 spans 11 amino acids. For the CDR3, the DNA is TGTGCCTGGGGGGACTTGGATGAGCAGTTCTTC. Its translation is CAWGDLDEQFF.

This clonotype showed up many times. The chain is built from TRBV5-1 and TRBJ2-1; possible D gene TRBD2, 5 bases. The V end lost 1 base, the J end lost 0 bases, and 8 bases lay between the germline ends. The germline V gene encodes CDR1 SGHRS and CDR2 YFSETQ. This CDR3 region has 15 residues. The CDR3 loop is CASSLSGSSYNEQFF. In DNA, the CDR3 is TGCGCCAGCAGCTTGAGCGGAAGCTCCTACAATGAGCAGTTCTTC. Full variable domain (remainder filled in from reference TRBV5-1 and TRBJ2-1): KAGVTQTPRYLIKTRGQQVTLSCSPISGHRSVSWYQQTPGQGLQFLFEYFSETQRNKGNFPGRFSGRQFSNSRSEMNVSTLELGDSALYLCASSLSGSSYNEQFFGPGTRLTVL.

The chain couples TRBV7-9 to TRBJ1-5; possibly TRBD1 for D (5 bases). Germline CDR1 SEHNR, CDR2 FQNEAQ (reference sequence). V lost 4 bases and J 0 bases, leaving 13 bases between the germline ends. The CDR3 totals 16 residues. The CDR3 DNA is TGTGCCAGCAGCTCCGCGAGGGGTGGTAGCAATCAGCCCCAGCATTTT. It encodes CASSSARGGSNQPQHF.

The rearrangement joins TRBV7-9 to TRBJ2-7; 7 bases match TRBD1. Trimming cost V 5 bases and J 2 bases; bases outside gene matches: 12. The CDR3 runs to 16 residues. CDR1 is SEHNR and CDR2 is FQNEAQ in the germline V gene (reference sequence). CDR3 bases: TGTGCCAGCAGCACACACGGGACAGAGTCTCCCTACGAGCAGTACTTC. The encoded protein is CASSTHGTESPYEQYF.

V gene TRBV6-6 combines with J gene TRBJ2-7; D uncertain. The CDR3 sequence is 13 residues long. The V end lost 6 bases, the J end lost 1 base, and 10 bases lay between the germline ends. Germline assignment: CDR1 MNHNY and CDR2 SVGAGI (reference sequence). The CDR3 nucleotides are TGTGCCAGCAGCCAAGACGGATCCTACGAGCAGTACGTC. This encodes CASSQDGSYEQYV.

V usage is TRBV7-9 and J usage is TRBJ2-4; 8 bases agree with TRBD1. Germline trimming cut 4 bases from V and 1 base from J; bases unmatched to any gene: 9. Germline CDR1 is SEHNR and CDR2 is FQNEAQ (reference sequence). The CDR3 sequence is 17 residues long. The CDR3 bases are TGTGCCAGCAGCTCTCGGGCCGGACAGGGCGCCAAAAACATTCAGTACTTC. Protein sequence: CASSSRAGQGAKNIQYF.

This chain links TRBV7-7 with TRBJ2-5; 11 bases agree with TRBD2. The junction had 3 bases not matched to a gene; V was cut back by 1 base and J by 5 bases. The CDR3 sequence is 15 residues long. The germline CDR1 and CDR2 sequences are SSHAT and FNYEAQ (reference sequence). The CDR3 DNA reads TGTGCCAGCAGCTTAGTAGCGGGGGGGCACGAGACCCAGTACTTC. It is translated as CASSLVAGGHETQYF.

This clonotype was detected a few times. V and J are TRBV7-2 and TRBJ2-2, with 11 bases aligning to TRBD2. The J segment lost 1 base and the V segment lost 4 bases, leaving 8 bases of the junction unmatched. CDR1 is SGHTA and CDR2 is FQGNSA in the germline V gene. The CDR3 spans 18 residues. The DNA of the CDR3 is TGTGCCAGCAGCTGGGGACTAGCGGACCCCCTGAACACCGGGGAGCTGTTTTTT. Encoded protein: CASSWGLADPLNTGELFF.

This clonotype was counted between two and nine times. CDR3 protein: CASSHVQGEQETQYF. The CDR3 region has the DNA TGCGCCAGCAGCCACGTACAAGGGGAACAAGAGACCCAGTACTTC. The chain links TRBV4-1 to TRBJ2-5, with D perhaps matching TRBD1 (5 bases). V gave up 3 bases and J gave up 2 bases, with 13 bases separating them. Germline values: CDR1 MGHRA, CDR2 YSYEKL. This CDR3 contains 15 residues.

In its sample, this clonotype was seen a few times. The CDR3 nucleotides are TGTGCCAGCACCGGGGGACGTTATGGCTACACCTTC. Its translation is CASTGGRYGYTF. This rearrangement joins TRBV5-6 to TRBJ1-2; D is possibly TRBD1 (5 bases). The CDR3 loop spans 12 amino acids. The germline V and J ends were trimmed by 6 bases and 5 bases, with 11 bases remaining between them. CDR1 and CDR2 (germline): SGHDT, YYEEEE.

This clonotype was seen a handful of times. This rearrangement joins TRBV6-4 to TRBJ2-3, with a possible D match to TRBD1 (5 bases). Germline CDR1 reads MRHNA; CDR2 reads SNTAGT. The CDR3 extends over 15 amino acids. Trimming left V 3 bases short and J 2 bases short, with 12 bases between. The CDR3 region has the DNA TGTGCCAGCAGTGAAAGAGACAGATCCACAGATACGCAGTATTTT. Its translation is CASSERDRSTDTQYF.

The rearrangement links TRBV4-2 to TRBJ2-5; 8 nucleotides agree with TRBD2. Germline-derived CDR1 and CDR2 are LGHNA and YNFKEQ. This CDR3 has 17 amino acids. V shed 1 base, J shed 2 bases, and the junction held 9 bases outside the gene matches. CDR3 bases: TGTGCCAGCAGCCAAGGAGATGCGGGGGGAGTTCAAGAGACCCAGTACTTC. This translates into CASSQGDAGGVQETQYF.

This clonotype has more than one count but fewer than ten. This rearrangement joins TRBV28 to TRBJ2-5, with D unclear. Germline CDR1 is MDHEN and CDR2 is SYDVKM. V dropped 2 bases and J dropped 1 base, with 11 bases sitting between them. CDR3 length: 15 residues. The CDR3 nucleotides read TGTGCCAGCAGTTTAGTCCGGCCACTCCAAGAGACCCAGTACTTC. Translation gives CASSLVRPLQETQYF.

The chain uses TRBV4-1 and TRBJ2-7; 8 bases are shared with TRBD1. CDR3 length: 14 amino acids. V shed 3 bases and J 6 bases; nucleotides not matched to a gene: 7. The germline gives CDR1 MGHRA, CDR2 YSYEKL. CDR3 in amino acids: CASSQSGTGREQYF. CDR3 in DNA: TGCGCCAGCAGCCAGTCGGGGACAGGACGCGAGCAGTACTTC.

The chain has TRBV15 and TRBJ2-3, with D perhaps being TRBD1 or TRBD2 (5 bases each). V gave up 1 base and J gave up 6 bases, with 14 bases separating them. In germline, CDR1 is LNHNV, CDR2 YYDKDF (reference sequence). CDR3 length equals 15 residues. The CDR3 spells CATSRGGDLVDTQYF. The CDR3 bases are TGTGCCACCAGCAGAGGAGGGGATCTGGTGGATACGCAGTATTTT.

The chain links TRBV4-1 to TRBJ2-5; 8 bases are shared with TRBD1. The germline V gene encodes CDR1 MGHRA and CDR2 YSYEKL. The CDR3 runs 14 residues. The V and J ends lost 6 bases and 3 bases, in that order; junction bases with no gene match: 6. As DNA, the CDR3 is TGCGCCAGCAGTTCTCCGGACAGGGAAGAGACCCAGTACTTC. Translating gives CASSSPDREETQYF.

This clonotype was recorded a few times. This chain uses TRBV27 with TRBJ2-3, with TRBD1 matching 8 bases. The CDR3 consists of 14 residues. Germline V CDR1 and CDR2: MNHEY, SMNVEV (reference sequence). Germline trimming cut 5 bases from V and 7 bases from J; bases unmatched to any gene: 8. In DNA, the CDR3 is TGTGCCAGCAGTGGGGACAGGACCGCCCATACGCAGTATTTT. Encoded protein: CASSGDRTAHTQYF.

This chain connects TRBV7-3 to TRBJ2-5; D possibly corresponds to TRBD2 (6 bases). Germline CDR1 is SGHTA and CDR2 is FQGTGA. V lost 3 bases and J 2 bases, leaving 19 bases between the germline ends. This CDR3 comprises 17 residues. CDR3 protein: CASSLPKKAGRQETQYF. The CDR3 region has the DNA TGTGCCAGCAGCTTGCCGAAGAAGGCGGGGCGACAAGAGACCCAGTACTTC.

This clonotype showed up just a few times. The chain has TRBV18 and TRBJ2-1, with D maybe TRBD2 (5 bases). Germline-derived CDR1 and CDR2 are KGHSH and LQKENI. The CDR3 is 13 amino acids. V lost 4 bases and J lost 7, with 11 bases in between. CDR3 nucleotide sequence: TGTGCCAGCTCACGGCGGGCCGGGAATGAGCAGTTCTTC. Amino acid sequence: CASSRRAGNEQFF.

The chain joins TRBV11-1 to TRBJ2-2; weak D call: TRBD2 (5 bases). The CDR3 loop spans 14 amino acids. Germline CDR1 is SGHAT and CDR2 is FQDESV (reference sequence). V was clipped by 8 bases and J by 0 bases, with 10 bases between them. For the CDR3, the DNA is TGTGCCAGCGTCAGCGGATCGAACACCGGGGAGCTGTTTTTT. It yields the protein CASVSGSNTGELFF. Combining the CDR3 with reference TRBV11-1 and TRBJ2-2 gives the whole variable domain EAEVAQSPRYKITEKSQAVAFWCDPISGHATLYWYRQILGQGPELLVQFQDESVVDDSQLPKDRFSAERLKGVDSTLKIQPAELGDSAMYLCASVSGSNTGELFFGEGSRLTVL.

J is TRBJ2-3 and V is TRBV4-1, with 8 bases matching TRBD1. Germline V gives CDR1 MGHRA, CDR2 YSYEKL. After removal of 4 bases from V and 0 bases from J, the junction contained 9 bases not matched to a gene. The CDR3 sequence is 17 residues long. In nucleotides, the CDR3 is TGCGCCAGCAGCCCAGTACAGGGGGAAGCTAGCACAGATACGCAGTATTTT. The encoded protein is CASSPVQGEASTDTQYF.

The sample holds a few counts of this clonotype. This chain uses TRBV7-9 with TRBJ1-1, with D possibly matching TRBD1 (5 bases). The CDR3 is 11 residues long. V dropped 4 bases and J dropped 8 bases, with 8 bases sitting between them. Germline V lookup: CDR1 SEHNR, CDR2 FQNEAQ (reference sequence). CDR3 amino acids: CASSSWGEAFF. Here the CDR3 DNA reads TGTGCCAGCAGCTCCTGGGGCGAAGCTTTCTTT.

This chain uses TRBV9 with TRBJ1-1; the D gene is possibly TRBD1 (6 bases). Germline values: CDR1 SGDLS, CDR2 YYNGEE. V gave up 4 bases and J gave up 2 bases, with 12 bases separating them. The CDR3 sequence is 14 residues long. In nucleotides, the CDR3 is TGTGCCAGCAGCTACTGGGACACCAACACTGAAGCTTTCTTT. Protein sequence: CASSYWDTNTEAFF.

This chain uses TRBV4-2 with TRBJ2-5, with 8 bases identical to TRBD2. The CDR3 extends over 17 amino acids. J lost 4 bases, V lost 2 bases, and 12 bases had no gene match. Germline CDR1 reads LGHNA; CDR2 reads YNFKEQ. CDR3 sequence reads: CASSQTIGGGLGETQYF. The CDR3 coding sequence is TGTGCCAGCAGCCAAACAATCGGGGGGGGCCTCGGAGAGACCCAGTACTTC.

This clonotype was seen a handful of times. The chain couples TRBV14 to TRBJ2-3; D may be TRBD1 (5 bases). The CDR3 contains 13 residues. Germline V gene lookup returns CDR1 SGHDN and CDR2 FVKESK. V lost 8 bases, J lost 5 bases, and 14 bases lay in between. CDR3 residues: CASRSDTEDTQYF. As DNA, the CDR3 is TGTGCCAGCCGGTCGGACACCGAAGATACGCAGTATTTT.

The rearrangement joins TRBV20-1 to TRBJ2-2; 8 bases are shared with TRBD1. CDR3 length equals 14 residues. Germline CDR1 reads DFQATT; CDR2 reads SNEGSKA (reference sequence). V was clipped by 4 bases and J by 2 bases; unmatched bases: 3. CDR3 nucleotide sequence: TGCAGTGCTAAGGACAGGGATAACACCGGGGAGCTGTTTTTT. Protein sequence: CSAKDRDNTGELFF.

The chain employs TRBV4-3 and TRBJ2-3; D possibly corresponds to TRBD2 (5 bases). This CDR3 is built from 16 residues. CDR1 and CDR2 (germline): LGHNA, YSLEER. Trimming removed 4 bases at V and 2 bases at J, with 16 bases between. Written as DNA, the CDR3 is TGCGCCAGCAGCCCCGCGGGTTTTCTTGACACAGATACGCAGTATTTT. It translates to CASSPAGFLDTDTQYF.

The rearrangement uses TRBV4-3 and TRBJ2-5; unclear D gene. This CDR3 is 15 amino acids long. The V end was cut by 1 base, the J end by 5 bases, with 14 bases between. Germline loops: CDR1 LGHNA, CDR2 YSLEER. CDR3 in amino acids: CASSQGLADEETQYF. The CDR3 DNA reads TGCGCCAGCAGCCAAGGGCTCGCGGATGAGGAGACCCAGTACTTC.

The V call is TRBV7-2, the J call TRBJ2-5; D gene unclear. The V and J ends lost 3 bases and 4 bases respectively, with 12 bases between them. CDR3 length equals 14 residues. Germline V CDR1 and CDR2: SGHTA, FQGNSA. CDR3 sequence (DNA): TGTGCCAGCAGCTTTCTGGGTTTCGGAGAGACCCAGTACTTC. Translation: CASSFLGFGETQYF.